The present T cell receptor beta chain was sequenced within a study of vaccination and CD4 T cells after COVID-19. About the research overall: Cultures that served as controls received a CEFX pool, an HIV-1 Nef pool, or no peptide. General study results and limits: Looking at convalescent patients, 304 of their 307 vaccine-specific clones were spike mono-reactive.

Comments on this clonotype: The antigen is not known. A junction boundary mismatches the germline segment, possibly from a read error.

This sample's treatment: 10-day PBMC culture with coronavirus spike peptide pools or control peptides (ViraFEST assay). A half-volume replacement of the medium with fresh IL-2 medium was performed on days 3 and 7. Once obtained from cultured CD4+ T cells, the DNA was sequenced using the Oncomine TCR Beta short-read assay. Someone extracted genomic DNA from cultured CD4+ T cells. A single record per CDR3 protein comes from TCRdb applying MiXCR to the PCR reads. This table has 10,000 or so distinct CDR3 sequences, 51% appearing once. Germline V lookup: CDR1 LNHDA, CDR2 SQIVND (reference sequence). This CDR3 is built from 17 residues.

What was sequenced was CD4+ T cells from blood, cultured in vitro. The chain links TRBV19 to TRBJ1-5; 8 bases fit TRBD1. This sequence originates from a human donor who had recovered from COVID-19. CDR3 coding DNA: TGTGCCAGTAGTATAAGTCGACTTGGACAGGGCAACCAGCCCCAGCATTTT. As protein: CASSISRLGQGNQPQHF.